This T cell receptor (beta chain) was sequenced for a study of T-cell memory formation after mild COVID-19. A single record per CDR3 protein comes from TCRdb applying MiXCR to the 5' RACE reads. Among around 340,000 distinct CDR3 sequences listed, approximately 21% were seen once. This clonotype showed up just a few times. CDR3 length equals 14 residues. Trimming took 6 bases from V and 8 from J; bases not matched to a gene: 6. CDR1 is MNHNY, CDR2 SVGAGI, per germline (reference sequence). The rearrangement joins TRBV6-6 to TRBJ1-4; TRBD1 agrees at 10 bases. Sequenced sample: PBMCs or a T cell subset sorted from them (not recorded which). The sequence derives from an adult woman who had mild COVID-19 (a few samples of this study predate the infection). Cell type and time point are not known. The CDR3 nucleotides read TGTGCCAGCAGCCGGACAGGGGGAGGCGAAAAACTGTTTTTT. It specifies CASSRTGGGEKLFF.